The T cell receptor (beta chain) under discussion was sequenced for a study of shared clonotypes between healthy human individuals. Study summary: The donor group consisted of two women and a few men, aged 18 to 49.

Study observations and caveats: Memory subsets generally showed smaller estimated richness than naive subsets did.

Concerning this clone: Its antigen is not identified.

Replicate PCRs for sorted subsets used about 200 ng DNA; this equaled about 30,000 T cell genomes. TCRdb keeps only in-frame clones here, not all; method: immunoSEQ multiplex PCR. Of about 1 million clones in the sample, 75% to 80% are singletons; the top ten hold more than 0.45%. Germline assignment: CDR1 GTSNPN and CDR2 SVGIG (reference sequence). The CDR3 loop spans 15 amino acids. The V gene end was trimmed by 4 bases and the J gene end by 4 bases; junction bases not matched to a gene: 9. The source material was memory CD4+ T cells from PBMCs. Described subset: CD45RA-negative fraction. The V gene is TRBV30, the J gene TRBJ2-5; TRBD1 agrees at 10 bases. This TCR came from a man younger than 35 in good health. Some clones in this sample may be carry-over from other donors' samples. CDR3 sequence (DNA): TGTGCCTGGACCCTGGGACAGGGGCGGGGAGAGACCCAGTACTTC. Amino acid sequence: CAWTLGQGRGETQYF.